This TCR beta chain was recovered during a study of T cells in pancreatic ductal adenocarcinoma. The study, taken as a whole, reports: Results skew toward the minority of patients with early-stage disease.

Trimming cost V 5 bases and J 3 bases; bases outside gene matches: 12. Germline V gives CDR1 MDHEN, CDR2 SYDVKM. The CDR3 length is 16 residues. The selected patients with pancreatic ductal adenocarcinoma had surgery but no neoadjuvant therapy. In the case of this clone: Its antigen is currently unknown.

Libraries were prepared by immunoSEQ multiplex PCR; TCRdb keeps only in-frame clonotypes and omits some of them. In the table there are under 20,000 clones, about 88% of which are singletons. The TCR originated in a human donor with pancreatic ductal adenocarcinoma. The J gene is TRBJ2-7, the V gene TRBV28; 8 bases fit TRBD2. Sequencing input: PBMCs. CDR3 sequence: CASSPGGGGGLYEQYF. CDR3 nucleotide sequence: TGTGCCAGCAGTCCGGGAGGTGGCGGGGGGCTCTACGAGCAGTACTTC.